The clone carrying this TCR beta chain was recorded at least ten times. Its target is unknown. The sample comes from a study of T cells in Graves' hyperthyroidism and ophthalmopathy. General study findings and limits: With a median lead of roughly 6.8 months before onset, the model predicted ophthalmopathy. A 13 V-J model separated ophthalmopathy from stable hyperthyroidism.

The CDR3 length is 15 residues. The V end lost 0 bases, the J end lost 6 bases, and 15 bases lay between the germline ends. Germline V CDR1 and CDR2: LNHNV, YYDKDF (reference sequence). Amplification yielded TCR beta CDR3 regions, with RNA transcripts as the source. The HTBI set primed first-round TCR CDR3 RT-PCR. Using its own MiXCR run on the multiplex PCR reads, TCRdb lists one record per CDR3 protein. The table has under 700,000 distinct CDR3 sequences, around 45% seen once. In making diagnoses, clinical symptoms, serum thyroxine and TRAb, thyroid ultrasound and orbital computed tomography were all used.

This receptor was taken from a woman younger than 35 with Graves' hyperthyroidism. The chain carries TRBV15 and TRBJ2-7, with D maybe TRBD1 (6 bases). Sequencing was performed on peripheral blood or thyroid tissue (not recorded which). The CDR3 DNA sequence: TGTGCCACCAGCAGAGATCAGGGCAGGGGAAGCGAGCAGTACTTC. This gives the protein CATSRDQGRGSEQYF. The full variable domain, completed using reference TRBV15 and TRBJ2-7, is DAMVIQNPRYQVTQFGKPVTLSCSQTLNHNVMYWYQQKSSQAPKLLFHYYDKDFNNEADTPDNFQSRRPNTSFCFLDIRSPGLGDTAMYLCATSRDQGRGSEQYFGPGTRLTVT.